The 24 T cell receptor beta chains reported below all come from one sample, sequenced in a study of blood T cells in healthy people across ages. PCR was performed a second time for about 7 to 11 cycles using a sample-barcoded 5' primer and a J-beta primer mix. TCRdb itself ran the 5' RACE reads through MiXCR, one entry per CDR3 protein. This sample has 650,000 to 1,000,000 distinct CDR3 sequences, with around 36% found just once. Source material: blood. Every receptor here comes from a man between 18 and 29 years old in good health.

The rearrangement links TRBV30 to TRBJ2-7; D is unresolved. The germline V gene encodes CDR1 GTSNPN and CDR2 SVGIG (reference sequence). This CDR3 contains 12 residues. V lost 2 bases and J lost 3, with 8 bases in between. Written as DNA, the CDR3 is TGTGCCTGGAGTCCAAACCTCTACGAGCAGTACTTC. As protein: CAWSPNLYEQYF.

The V and J genes are TRBV4-1 and TRBJ1-5; the D is unclear. CDR1 and CDR2 (germline): MGHRA, YSYEKL. V was shortened by 1 base and J by 8 bases, with 12 bases between the two germline ends. The CDR3 is made up of 14 amino acids. CDR3 in amino acids: CASSQVGAAKPQHF. The CDR3 nucleotides read TGCGCCAGCAGCCAAGTTGGAGCCGCTAAGCCCCAGCATTTT.

The genes are TRBV27 and TRBJ2-1; maybe TRBD1 (5 bases). The germline V gene has CDR1 MNHEY and CDR2 SMNVEV (reference sequence). Trimming removed 5 bases from V and 10 bases from J, with 15 bases in between. The CDR3 length is 13 residues. The CDR3 bases are TGTGCCAGCAGTCCCCGCTCCAGGGTCGAGCAGTTCTTC. This encodes CASSPRSRVEQFF.

This sequence joins TRBV5-4 and TRBJ2-3, with 8 bases fitting TRBD2. The CDR3 loop spans 15 amino acids. In germline, CDR1 is SGHNT, CDR2 YYREEE (reference sequence). V shed 1 base and J 2 bases; nucleotides not matched to a gene: 3. The CDR3 nucleotides are TGTGCCAGCAGCTTGAAACTAGCGGACACAGATACGCAGTATTTT. It encodes CASSLKLADTDTQYF.

The gene calls are TRBV3-1 and TRBJ1-6; no definite D call. Germline CDR1 reads LGHDT; CDR2 reads YNNKEL (reference sequence). The CDR3 extends over 13 amino acids. Trimming pared 0 bases from V and 8 bases from J, leaving 5 bases between. The CDR3 nucleotides are TGTGCCAGCAGCCAAGATCAAGATTCACCCCTCCACTTT. Protein sequence: CASSQDQDSPLHF.

Points on this clonotype: One end of the junction is discordant with germline, which a read error may explain. V usage is TRBV7-8 and J usage is TRBJ2-1; the D gene is possibly TRBD1 (6 bases). Germline V CDR1 and CDR2: SGHVS, FQNEAQ. The CDR3 runs to 21 residues. The CDR3 coding sequence is TGTACCAGCAGCTTATCGGAGGACAGTCCCTGGGACCCGGGCACTTACAATGAGCAGTTCTTC. This sequence encodes CTSSLSEDSPWDPGTYNEQFF.

CDR3: CASRKRGGLETQYF. CDR3 nucleotide sequence: TGTGCCAGCAGGAAGCGGGGGGGCCTAGAGACCCAGTACTTC. V is TRBV27 and J is TRBJ2-5; TRBD2 aligns across 10 bases. The CDR3 loop spans 14 amino acids. With V trimmed by 6 bases and J by 4 bases, 5 bases remained unmatched. The germline V gene encodes CDR1 MNHEY and CDR2 SMNVEV (reference sequence).

V and J are TRBV27 and TRBJ1-5; no clear D gene. V was cut by 6 bases and J by 2 bases, with 17 bases left in between. Germline-derived CDR1 and CDR2 are MNHEY and SMNVEV (reference sequence). This CDR3 contains 16 residues. The CDR3 spells CASSSTTGCGNQPQHF. The CDR3 nucleotides are TGTGCCAGCAGCTCCACGACGGGGTGCGGCAATCAGCCCCAGCATTTT.

The chain is built from TRBV27 and TRBJ2-5, with D perhaps TRBD2 (5 bases). The CDR3 runs to 10 residues. Germline loops: CDR1 MNHEY, CDR2 SMNVEV (reference sequence). V was cut by 7 bases and J by 11 bases, with 11 bases left in between. CDR3 sequence reads: CASNPWEQYF. DNA of the CDR3: TGTGCCAGCAATCCCTGGGAGCAGTACTTC.

Here the CDR3 reads CASSLGAGSWSGNTIYF. The CDR3 DNA is TGTGCCAGCAGCTTAGGGGCAGGCAGTTGGTCTGGAAACACCATATATTTT. The rearrangement uses TRBV7-9 and TRBJ1-3; D unresolved. Per germline, CDR1 SEHNR and CDR2 FQNEAQ (reference sequence). CDR3 size: 17 residues. The V gene lost 1 base and the J gene lost 1 base, with 14 bases spanning the gap.

This clonotype was seen a few times. The chain carries TRBV6-6 and TRBJ1-2; 8 positions agree with TRBD1. Germline CDR1 reads MNHNY; CDR2 reads SVGAGI (reference sequence). The junction had 9 bases not matched to a gene; V was cut back by 7 bases and J by 8 bases. The CDR3 is made up of 13 amino acids. In nucleotides, the CDR3 is TGTGCCAGCAATCGACAGGGGCCGGAGGGCTACACCTTC. Its protein is CASNRQGPEGYTF.

The CDR3 region has the DNA TGTGCCAGCAGCTTCCGGGGGGAAGAGACCCAGTTCTTC. Translated: CASSFRGEETQFF. V usage is TRBV7-2 and J usage is TRBJ2-1; 7 nucleotides agree with TRBD2. This CDR3 has 13 residues. Germline lookup yields CDR1 SGHTA and CDR2 FQGNSA. Trimming removed 3 bases from V and 13 bases from J; junction bases left unmatched: 9.

This clonotype has only a few counts. The chain combines TRBV27 with TRBJ1-5, with a weak D call TRBD1 (6 bases). The germline CDR1 and CDR2 sequences are MNHEY and SMNVEV (reference sequence). The CDR3 consists of 13 residues. V was clipped by 7 bases and J by 3 bases, with 10 bases between them. CDR3 region: CASISGVNQPQHF. As DNA, the CDR3 is TGTGCCAGCATTTCAGGGGTCAATCAGCCCCAGCATTTT.

The CDR3 region is CATSDCGLLLYEQYF. For the CDR3, the DNA is TGTGCCACCAGTGATTGCGGGCTCCTCCTCTACGAGCAGTACTTC. The chain carries TRBV24-1 and TRBJ2-7; tentatively, D is TRBD2 (5 bases). With 2 bases removed from V and 3 bases from J, the gap between germline ends came to 13 bases. Per the germline V gene, CDR1 is KGHDR and CDR2 is SFDVKD. The CDR3 sequence is 15 residues long.

This clonotype was seen more than once but under ten times. V usage is TRBV9 and J usage is TRBJ1-1; the match to TRBD1 covers 7 bases. Germline CDR1 and CDR2: SGDLS and YYNGEE. V gave up 4 bases and J gave up 1 base; unmatched junction bases: 16. The CDR3 totals 18 residues. CDR3 bases: TGTGCCAGCAGCCTTACCCTAGCTGGGACAGCTGGGAACACTGAAGCTTTCTTT. Protein product: CASSLTLAGTAGNTEAFF.

This clonotype appeared once. A much larger clone lies a single base off, so this may be a read error. This sequence joins TRBV7-2 and TRBJ1-5; TRBD1 matches at 10 bases. V was clipped by 5 bases and J by 9 bases; unmatched bases: 10. The CDR3 consists of 15 residues. Germline loops: CDR1 SGHTA, CDR2 FQGNSA. The CDR3 reads CASSTDRGLGRPQHF. CDR3 DNA: TGTGCCAGCAGCACCGACAGGGGGCTGGGGCGGCCCCAGCATTTT.

This clonotype was picked up a small number of times. The J gene is TRBJ2-5, the V gene TRBV29-1; D call uncertain. The CDR3 spans 12 residues. V lost 1 base to trimming and J lost 11 bases, with 14 bases between them. The germline V gene encodes CDR1 SQVTM and CDR2 ANQGSEA. CDR3 coding DNA: TGCAGCGTTGAAGTCAGGTACAATGAGCAGTACTTC. Translation: CSVEVRYNEQYF.

The rearrangement joins TRBV10-3 to TRBJ2-1; 11 bases are a match to TRBD2. This CDR3 comprises 14 residues. Germline trimming cut 7 bases from V and 9 bases from J; bases unmatched to any gene: 8. Germline V gene lookup returns CDR1 ENHRY and CDR2 SYGVKD. CDR3: CAITGTSGGSEQFF. CDR3 DNA sequence: TGTGCCATCACAGGAACTAGCGGGGGCTCTGAGCAGTTCTTC.

The chain employs TRBV20-1 and TRBJ2-2; 7 bases are a match to TRBD2. The germline gives CDR1 DFQATT, CDR2 SNEGSKA (reference sequence). V dropped 2 bases and J dropped 6; count of bases not matched to a gene: 3. The CDR3 spans 13 residues. The CDR3 nucleotides are TGCAGTGCTAGACTAGCGGCATCCGGGGAGCTGTTTTTT. Translating it yields CSARLAASGELFF.

The rearrangement links TRBV12-3 or TRBV12-4 to TRBJ1-5; 8 bases are a match to TRBD1. Losses at the gene ends were 7 bases for V and 6 bases for J; bases not matched to a gene: 8. The CDR3 spans 14 residues. Written as DNA, the CDR3 is TGTGCCAGCAACCGACAGGGGCCGGGTCAGCCCCAGCATTTT. Translation: CASNRQGPGQPQHF.

This clonotype was detected many times. The V and J genes are TRBV12-3 or TRBV12-4 and TRBJ1-2, with D uncertain. V was pared by 5 bases and J by 2 bases, with 12 bases between. There are 14 residues in the CDR3. CDR3 residues: CASSPLPVNYGYTF. CDR3 in DNA: TGTGCCAGCAGTCCATTACCTGTCAACTATGGCTACACCTTC.

This clonotype appeared a few times. The rearrangement uses TRBV5-1 and TRBJ1-1, with no clear D. The V gene lost 3 bases and the J gene lost 1 base, with 10 bases spanning the gap. This CDR3 is built from 14 residues. Germline V gives CDR1 SGHRS, CDR2 YFSETQ. The CDR3 sequence is CASSWKTKNTEAFF. The CDR3 region has the DNA TGCGCCAGCAGCTGGAAGACCAAGAACACTGAAGCTTTCTTT.

The rearrangement links TRBV6-2 or TRBV6-3 to TRBJ2-2; D is perhaps TRBD1 (6 bases). CDR1 and CDR2 from the germline V gene are MNHEY and SVGEGT. The CDR3 covers 18 residues. V lost 2 bases and J lost 6, with 22 bases in between. CDR3 sequence: CASSYGTQDLLSPGELFF. In DNA, the CDR3 is TGTGCCAGCAGTTACGGGACACAGGACCTACTGAGTCCCGGGGAGCTGTTTTTT.

This sequence joins TRBV7-9 and TRBJ2-2; possible D gene TRBD2, 6 bases. The CDR3 spans 14 residues. Trimming shortened V by 11 bases and J by 4 bases, and 17 bases separated the two germline ends. Germline assignment: CDR1 SEHNR and CDR2 FQNEAQ (reference sequence). The CDR3 spells CAGGGNSLTGELFF. The DNA of the CDR3 is TGTGCCGGAGGAGGGAATTCCCTCACCGGGGAGCTGTTTTTT. The whole variable domain, filled in from reference TRBV7-9 and TRBJ2-2, reads DTGVSQNPRHKITKRGQNVTFRCDPISEHNRLYWYRQTLGQGPEFLTYFQNEAQLEKSRLLSDRFSAERPKGSFSTLEIQRTEQGDSAMYLCAGGGNSLTGELFFGEGSRLTVL.